The T cell receptor (beta chain) described here comes from a study of OX40 agonist ivuxolimab in advanced cancers. The V and J ends lost 0 bases and 5 bases respectively, with 4 bases between them. From germline, CDR1 is LNHNV and CDR2 YYDKDF (reference sequence). The CDR3 is 12 residues long. The data were produced by immunoSEQ multiplex PCR, yet TCRdb's version contains in-frame clones alone and is incomplete. The profile shows approximately 70,000 clones, about 84% of them singletons. The rearrangement links TRBV15 to TRBJ1-2; no clear D gene. The clonotype comes from an adult with an advanced solid tumor such as melanoma, head and neck, liver or kidney cancer. Material: CD4+ or CD8+ T cells sorted from blood, obtained in a trial of the OX40 agonist ivuxolimab. CDR3 region: CATSRDQYGYTF. The CDR3 DNA is TGTGCCACCAGCAGAGACCAATATGGCTACACCTTC. Looking up the rest from reference TRBV15 and TRBJ1-2 gives the full variable domain: DAMVIQNPRYQVTQFGKPVTLSCSQTLNHNVMYWYQQKSSQAPKLLFHYYDKDFNNEADTPDNFQSRRPNTSFCFLDIRSPGLGDTAMYLCATSRDQYGYTFGSGTRLTVV.